A single sample is the source of the 21 T cell receptor beta chains below, sequenced in a study of blood T cell repertoires in COVID-19. Repertoires were generated with immunoSEQ multiplex PCR, while TCRdb's copy carries only in-frame clones and drops some. The data contain roughly 180,000 clones, approximately 88% of them singletons. Sequencing was performed on peripheral blood. The receptors shown here come from a woman aged 30 to 39 with acute or convalescent COVID-19.

The chain recombines TRBV18 with TRBJ2-1, with D unresolved. Trimming took off 0 bases at V and 0 bases at J, with 9 bases between the two ends. The CDR3 is 16 residues long. Germline CDR1 KGHSH, CDR2 LQKENI. CDR3: CASSPPSGPSYNEQFF. CDR3 DNA sequence: TGTGCCAGCTCACCACCGTCCGGTCCCTCCTACAATGAGCAGTTCTTC. The full variable domain, its missing parts supplied by reference TRBV18 and TRBJ2-1, is NAGVMQNPRHLVRRRGQEARLRCSPMKGHSHVYWYRQLPEEGLKFMVYLQKENIIDESGMPKERFSAEFPKEGPSILRIQQVVRGDSAAYFCASSPPSGPSYNEQFFGPGTRLTVL.

This chain uses TRBV19 with TRBJ2-2; no clear D. CDR3 size: 12 residues. In germline, CDR1 is LNHDA, CDR2 SQIVND (reference sequence). The V and J ends lost 3 bases and 7 bases respectively, with 6 bases between them. The DNA for the CDR3 is TGTGCCAGTAGTATCCGCGGCGGGGAGCTGTTTTTT. Translated, it gives CASSIRGGELFF.

The chain joins TRBV30 to TRBJ1-6; D may be TRBD1 (5 bases). This CDR3 has 15 amino acids. Trimming cost V 0 bases and J 6 bases, with 12 bases left between them. Germline values: CDR1 GTSNPN, CDR2 SVGIG (reference sequence). The CDR3, as DNA: TGTGCCTGGAGTGTTTTTAAGGGGATTAATTCACCCCTCCACTTT. Protein sequence: CAWSVFKGINSPLHF. The full variable domain, in which reference TRBV30 and TRBJ1-6 provide the parts outside the CDR3, is SQTIHQWPATLVQPVGSPLSLECTVEGTSNPNLYWYRQAAGRGLQLLFYSVGIGQISSEVPQNLSASRPQDRQFILSSKKLLLSDSGFYLCAWSVFKGINSPLHFGNGTRLTVT.

The rearrangement links TRBV3-1 (or the pseudogene TRBV3-2) to TRBJ1-1; the match to TRBD1 covers 8 bases. Germline V gene lookup returns CDR1 LGHDT and CDR2 YNNKEL (reference sequence). The ends lost 3 bases at V and 10 bases at J; junction bases unmatched: 4. This CDR3 spans 12 amino acids. Here the CDR3 DNA reads TGTGCCAGCAGCCACCTCAGGGGGCGAGCTTTCTTT. Its translation is CASSHLRGRAFF.

V is TRBV12-3 or TRBV12-4 and J is TRBJ1-1; the D is unclear. The CDR3 totals 13 residues. The ends were cut back, 3 bases at V and 5 bases at J, with 10 bases in the middle. The CDR3 here is CASSFEAETEAFF. CDR3 DNA: TGTGCCAGCAGTTTCGAAGCGGAAACTGAAGCTTTCTTT.

This rearrangement joins TRBV5-1 to TRBJ1-2; TRBD1 aligns across 7 bases. V was pared by 5 bases and J by 4 bases, with 5 bases of the junction left unmatched. The CDR3 has 13 amino acids. The germline V gene encodes CDR1 SGHRS and CDR2 YFSETQ. CDR3: CASRPGTAYGYTF. In DNA, the CDR3 is TGCGCCAGCAGACCCGGGACAGCCTATGGCTACACCTTC.

This chain links TRBV11-2 with TRBJ2-3, with D hard to call. The CDR3 contains 13 residues. The germline V and J ends were trimmed by 6 bases and 2 bases, with 9 bases remaining between them. CDR1 and CDR2 (germline): SGHAT, FQNNGV. CDR3 sequence reads: CASRTRHTDTQYF. CDR3 DNA sequence: TGTGCCAGCAGAACTCGCCACACAGATACGCAGTATTTT.

In this sample, this clone turned up a few times. This chain uses TRBV12-3 or TRBV12-4 with TRBJ1-1; 10 positions match TRBD1. The CDR3 runs to 13 residues. V lost 6 bases to trimming and J lost 4 bases; unmatched junction nucleotides: 2. CDR3 loop: CASSRTGGTEAFF. In nucleotides, the CDR3 is TGTGCCAGCAGCCGGACAGGGGGCACTGAAGCTTTCTTT.

For this clone: Relative to the germline gene, one junction end is altered; a read error may explain this. This chain uses TRBV2 with TRBJ2-1, with 11 bases fitting TRBD2. Germline V gives CDR1 SNHLY, CDR2 FYNNEI. The length of the CDR3 is 12 residues. CDR3 nucleotides: TGTGCCAGCAGTGAAGACGGGACTAGCGGAATCTTC. This translates into CASSEDGTSGIF.

The chain joins TRBV15 to TRBJ2-1; TRBD2 matches at 8 bases. V dropped 4 bases and J dropped 9; count of bases not matched to a gene: 11. This CDR3 is built from 15 residues. Germline V gives CDR1 LNHNV, CDR2 YYDKDF (reference sequence). The CDR3 coding sequence is TGTGCCACCAGCAATGAGGCGGGAGGATGGTCTGAGCAGTTCTTC. It specifies CATSNEAGGWSEQFF.

The genes are TRBV2 and TRBJ2-3; D is perhaps TRBD1 (5 bases). The CDR3 contains 14 residues. Germline CDR1 reads SNHLY; CDR2 reads FYNNEI. V lost 6 bases to trimming and J lost 5 bases, with 15 bases between them. CDR3 DNA sequence: TGTGCCAGCAGAGGAACAGGAATCGGAGATACGCAGTATTTT. This translates into CASRGTGIGDTQYF.

This sequence joins TRBV6-5 and TRBJ2-1; D is undetermined. CDR1 is MNHEY, CDR2 SVGAGI, per germline. Trimming stripped 8 bases from V and 3 bases from J, with 8 bases between. This CDR3 spans 12 amino acids. The CDR3 DNA is TGTGCCAGCTCCCCTATCTACAATGAGCAGTTCTTC. Translating gives CASSPIYNEQFF.

DNA of the CDR3: TGTGCCAGCACCGGACTAGCGGGAGGCAATGAGCAGTTCTTC. Its translation: CASTGLAGGNEQFF. This rearrangement joins TRBV27 to TRBJ2-1; 14 nucleotides agree with TRBD2. The V gene's germline CDR1 is MNHEY and CDR2 SMNVEV (reference sequence). With V trimmed by 7 bases and J by 6 bases, 2 bases remained unmatched. This CDR3 has 14 amino acids.

V and J are TRBV28 and TRBJ1-1; possibly TRBD1 for D (6 bases). Trimming shortened V by 2 bases and J by 5 bases, and 15 bases separated the two germline ends. Germline V gene lookup returns CDR1 MDHEN and CDR2 SYDVKM. The CDR3 loop spans 15 amino acids. CDR3 protein: CASSLVQGRVTEAFF. The CDR3 DNA is TGTGCCAGCAGTTTAGTCCAGGGGCGGGTAACTGAAGCTTTCTTT.

This rearrangement joins TRBV19 to TRBJ2-5; 10 bases fit TRBD1. With V trimmed by 8 bases and J by 4 bases, 7 bases remained unmatched. Germline loops: CDR1 LNHDA, CDR2 SQIVND (reference sequence). This CDR3 has 14 amino acids. The CDR3 DNA reads as TGTGCCAGTGGGGACAGGGGCCCGGCAGAGACCCAGTACTTC. Translation: CASGDRGPAETQYF.

V usage is TRBV5-4 and J usage is TRBJ2-1; 8 nucleotides align to TRBD2. In germline, CDR1 is SGHNT, CDR2 YYREEE (reference sequence). The CDR3 is 11 residues long. The ends lost 5 bases at V and 9 bases at J; junction bases unmatched: 1. This CDR3 reads CASRREAEQFF. The CDR3 nucleotides are TGTGCCAGCAGGCGGGAGGCTGAGCAGTTCTTC.

The V gene is TRBV5-5, the J gene TRBJ1-4; D ambiguous. With 2 bases removed from V and 11 bases from J, the gap between germline ends came to 13 bases. CDR3 length equals 13 residues. Germline lookup yields CDR1 SGHKS and CDR2 YYEKEE (reference sequence). DNA of the CDR3: TGTGCCAGCAGCTTAGGAGGTGTTAGGAAACTGTTTTTT. It is translated as CASSLGGVRKLFF.

The rearrangement uses TRBV24-1 and TRBJ2-2; 11 nucleotides match TRBD2. Per the germline V gene, CDR1 is KGHDR and CDR2 is SFDVKD. This CDR3 has 13 residues. The J segment lost 7 bases and the V segment lost 8 bases, leaving 2 bases of the junction unmatched. CDR3 sequence (DNA): TGTGCCACCATGCTAGCGGGAGGCGGGGAGCTGTTTTTT. The encoded protein is CATMLAGGGELFF.

V usage is TRBV6-6 and J usage is TRBJ2-7; perhaps TRBD1 as D (6 bases). CDR1 is MNHNY, CDR2 SVGAGI, per germline (reference sequence). Trimming cost V 5 bases and J 2 bases, with 13 bases left between them. The CDR3 runs 14 residues. DNA for the CDR3: TGTGCCAGCAGTCACAGGGAGTCCACCTACGAGCAGTACTTC. It encodes CASSHRESTYEQYF.

The chain recombines TRBV2 with TRBJ1-3, with no clear D. The germline V gene has CDR1 SNHLY and CDR2 FYNNEI. The CDR3 runs 13 residues. Trimming shortened V by 3 bases and J by 0 bases, and 3 bases separated the two germline ends. CDR3 sequence: CASSDSSGNTIYF. The CDR3 nucleotides are TGTGCCAGCAGTGACAGCTCTGGAAACACCATATATTTT.

The chain recombines TRBV5-6 with TRBJ2-3; D not certain. This CDR3 has 15 residues. The V end was cut by 2 bases, the J end by 1 base, with 11 bases between. Looked up from germline, CDR1 is SGHDT and CDR2 is YYEEEE. The DNA of the CDR3 is TGTGCCAGCAGCTTTAGGCCCGAGGGCACAGATACGCAGTATTTT. This encodes CASSFRPEGTDTQYF.